This TCR beta chain came from a study of cytomegalovirus exposure and HLA in healthy donors. Overall study context: Samples from HLA-typed donors yielded about 86 million unique TCRs in an early data release. Broader study findings: In a later analysis, a genetic analysis reported fewer productive-TCR N-insertions in an Asian-associated ancestry cluster than the cohort average.

PCR was performed using 60 Vbeta and 13 Jbeta primers. TCRdb's copy holds only in-frame clones and misses some; the assay was immunoSEQ multiplex PCR. The data show hundreds of thousands of clones, almost 80% seen once. Notes on this clone: The antigen remains unidentified.

Germline assignment: CDR1 WSHSY and CDR2 SAAADI. J gave up 4 bases and V 6 bases, and 9 bases lay outside the gene matches. The CDR3 runs to 15 residues. The sample comprised PBMCs. The chain joins TRBV10-2 to TRBJ2-5, with TRBD2 matching over 9 bases. The clonotype was recovered from a male donor in good health and CMV-seronegative. The CDR3 here is CASSEGLLAGETQYF. CDR3 bases: TGCGCCAGCAGCGAGGGACTACTAGCGGGAGAGACCCAGTACTTC.